This TCR beta chain was obtained from a study of blood T cell repertoires in COVID-19. Study in general: Acute and convalescent COVID-19 specimens originated in the United States, Italy and Spain. The analysed material was cDNA or gDNA that came from T cells, B-cell-depleted T cells, or PBMCs.

Clones were read by immunoSEQ multiplex PCR, and TCRdb kept only the in-frame ones, dropping some. This sample has about 190,000 clones; about nine tenths occur once, and the top ten carry 0.95% to 1.3%. This CDR3 is built from 12 residues. Per the germline V gene, CDR1 is SGHNT and CDR2 is YENEEA. V was pared by 4 bases and J by 12 bases, with 13 bases between. Specimen: peripheral blood. The sequence derives from a man between 25 and 39 years old with acute or convalescent COVID-19. The rearrangement joins TRBV11-3 to TRBJ2-1; D is possibly TRBD2 (6 bases). In nucleotides, the CDR3 is TGTGCCAGCAGCTCCTCCGGGGGTGGGCAGTTCTTC. It specifies CASSSSGGGQFF.